The entry that follows covers one TCR beta chain sequence. Antigen specificity is unknown. This entry is derived from a study of OX40 agonist ivuxolimab in advanced cancers. Study details: Patients got intravenous ivuxolimab at 0.01 to 10 mg/kg every 2 weeks.

Broader study findings: Certain nonresponders additionally had low normalized T-cell clonal expansion. Individuals who were partial responders at 0.1-3.0 mg/kg had clonal expansion that ranked among the lowest.

The repertoire was sequenced with immunoSEQ multiplex PCR; TCRdb's copy has only in-frame clones and lacks some. This table has approximately 45,000 clones, 90% to 95% appearing once. Trimming at V came to 6 bases and at J to 0 bases, leaving 13 bases not matched to a gene. The CDR3 loop spans 19 amino acids. Germline V gene sequence: CDR1 MNHEY, CDR2 SMNVEV (reference sequence). Individuals having autoimmune disease history or systemic immunosuppression were not enrolled. The sample in question was CD4+ or CD8+ T cells sorted from blood, obtained in a trial of the OX40 agonist ivuxolimab. This sequence was found in an adult with an advanced solid tumor such as melanoma, head and neck, liver or kidney cancer. J is TRBJ2-2 and V is TRBV27, with TRBD2 matching 10 bases. The CDR3 sequence is CASRTDRPGLASNTGELFF. In DNA, the CDR3 is TGTGCCAGCAGGACGGACAGGCCGGGACTAGCGTCGAACACCGGGGAGCTGTTTTTT.